One T cell receptor beta chain is described in this entry. What it recognizes is unknown. The sample comes from a study of cytomegalovirus exposure and HLA in healthy donors. The overall study: Of all 400 or so donors who were genotyped, 75% to 85% belonged to the Caucasian-associated ancestry cluster.

This CDR3 has 15 residues. From germline, CDR1 is MNHEY and CDR2 SVGAGI. The junction had 8 bases not matched to a gene; V was cut back by 6 bases and J by 5 bases. Study outcomes and limitations: Donor immune exposure was known only as CMV serostatus. In a later analysis, productive TCRs from donors in an Asian-associated ancestry cluster reportedly carried fewer N-insertions than the cohort mean.

PCR employed 60 Vbeta and 13 Jbeta primers. This table comes from immunoSEQ multiplex PCR, and its TCRdb copy is limited to in-frame clones, with some not included. The sample holds under 200,000 clones, around four fifths seen once. These donors, healthy bone marrow donors, were studied. Material for sequencing was PBMCs. This receptor was taken from a woman aged 45 to 65 in good health and CMV-seronegative. The chain recombines TRBV6-5 with TRBJ1-5; 9 nucleotides line up with TRBD1. The CDR3 reads CASSRDRDHHQPQHF. The CDR3 DNA reads as TGTGCCAGCAGCCGGGACAGGGATCACCATCAGCCCCAGCATTTT.